The present entry profiles one TCR beta chain with its context. Original processing notes: Amplification from reference gene primers served as the basis for estimated nucleated cell counts. The protocol was immunoSEQ multiplex PCR, while the TCRdb copy is restricted to in-frame clones and leaves out a portion. The V and J calls and clone size are taken from that table; D and trimming were inferred from the DNA. Of roughly 55,000 clones in the sample, about 87% were seen once. This entry belongs to a study of blood T cell repertoires in COVID-19. Background on the study: The origin of the acute and convalescent COVID-19 samples was the United States, Italy and Spain. From T cells, B-cell-depleted T cells, or PBMCs came the material, which was cDNA or gDNA.

After removal of 6 bases from V and 9 bases from J, the junction contained 10 bases not matched to a gene. The CDR3 extends over 13 amino acids. Per germline, CDR1 SQVTM and CDR2 ANQGSEA. This receptor was taken from a man between 60 and 70 years old with active or convalescent COVID-19. J is TRBJ1-5 and V is TRBV29-1; 8 bases map to TRBD1. Material for sequencing was peripheral blood. The CDR3 DNA sequence: TGCAGCGTCGCCGACAGGGGTGACAGGCCCCAGCATTTT. It is translated as CSVADRGDRPQHF.